This TCR beta chain derives from a study of Graves' ophthalmopathy and Graves' hyperthyroidism. Uncontrolled infections, other autoimmune diseases, pregnancy or lactation barred patients from enrollment. Amplified material comprised TCR beta CDR3 regions derived from RNA transcripts. Second-round multiplex PCR came after a first-round RT-PCR that employed HTBI primers. TCRdb called the multiplex PCR reads again in MiXCR, with one record for every CDR3 protein. In the table there are roughly 400,000 distinct CDR3 sequences, approximately 18% of which are singletons. CDR3 length: 18 residues. CDR1 is MGHDK and CDR2 is SYGVNS in the germline V gene. Turning to this clonotype: The target antigen is unknown. The germline gene is not matched at one end of the junction; a read error may be the cause.

Whole-study findings and limits: Most expanded clonotypes from thyroid (those above 0.001 frequency) were also found in blood.

The chain is built from TRBV25-1 and TRBJ2-4; 14 nucleotides line up with TRBD2. Sequencing was done on a sample of peripheral blood. This receptor was taken from an adult woman with stable Graves' hyperthyroidism. The CDR3: CASSENRGLAGEVNIKYF. DNA for the CDR3: TGTGCCAGCAGTGAGAATAGGGGACTAGCGGGAGAGGTAAACATTAAGTACTTC.